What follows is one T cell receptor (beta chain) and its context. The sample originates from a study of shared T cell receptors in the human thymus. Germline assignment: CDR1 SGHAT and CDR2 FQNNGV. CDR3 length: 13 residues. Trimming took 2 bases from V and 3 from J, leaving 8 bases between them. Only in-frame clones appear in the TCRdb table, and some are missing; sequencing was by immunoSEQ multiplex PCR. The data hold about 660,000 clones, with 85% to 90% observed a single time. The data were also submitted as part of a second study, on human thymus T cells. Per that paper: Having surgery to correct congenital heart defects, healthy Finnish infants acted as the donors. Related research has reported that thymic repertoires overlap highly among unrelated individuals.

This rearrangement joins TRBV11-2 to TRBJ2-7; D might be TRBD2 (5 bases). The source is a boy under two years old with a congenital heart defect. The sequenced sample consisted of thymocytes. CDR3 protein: CASSLNRGYEQYF. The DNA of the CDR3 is TGTGCCAGCAGCTTAAACCGGGGCTACGAGCAGTACTTC.